Below are 23 T cell receptor beta chains sequenced from a single sample in a study of cytomegalovirus exposure and HLA in healthy donors (dated by TCRdb to 2017 to 2019). Receptor libraries were prepared by the immunoSEQ multiplex PCR assay. For the multiplex PCR, a mixture combining 60 forward primers for TCR Vbeta segments and 13 reverse primers for TCR Jbeta segments was used. In its TCRdb copy, this immuneACCESS table keeps in-frame sequences only and misses some clones. Where compared with another copy, unresolved V genes explain less than half of these, and the others have no known cause. This sample comprises a few hundred thousand clones, 70% to 85% of them detected only once. Around 2.8% of the sample is held by the ten biggest clonotypes. Sequenced: PBMCs. The receptors shown here come from a woman aged 55-69 years in good health and CMV-seropositive.

The chain carries TRBV2 and TRBJ2-7, with D tentatively TRBD1 (6 bases). CDR1 is SNHLY and CDR2 is FYNNEI in the germline V gene. This CDR3 spans 13 amino acids. V was cut by 6 bases and J by 6 bases, with 15 bases left in between. CDR3 residues: CASRDRTRSEQYF. For the CDR3, the DNA is TGTGCCAGCAGAGACAGGACGAGGAGCGAGCAGTACTTC.

The chain employs TRBV5-1 and TRBJ2-2; 7 nucleotides align to TRBD1. Germline V lookup: CDR1 SGHRS, CDR2 YFSETQ. The length of the CDR3 is 16 residues. J was trimmed by 1 base and V by 4 bases; bases with no gene match: 7. This CDR3 reads CASSVRQGLNTGELFF. The CDR3, as DNA: TGCGCCAGCAGCGTCCGACAGGGATTGAACACCGGGGAGCTGTTTTTT.

This clone was counted a single time. The chain couples TRBV7-9 to TRBJ1-1, with D possibly being TRBD1 (5 bases). V was clipped by 4 bases and J by 1 base, with 13 bases between them. The V gene's germline CDR1 is SEHNR and CDR2 FQNEAQ (reference sequence). The CDR3 extends over 15 amino acids. The CDR3 DNA reads TGTGCCAGCAGCTCCCGGAGCGGGGCGAACACTGAAGCTTTCTTT. Protein: CASSSRSGANTEAFF.

This rearrangement joins TRBV28 to TRBJ1-2; 9 bases map to TRBD1. The V gene end was trimmed by 2 bases and the J gene end by 7 bases; junction bases not matched to a gene: 11. The CDR3 runs to 16 residues. The germline CDR1 and CDR2 sequences are MDHEN and SYDVKM. For the CDR3, the DNA is TGTGCCAGCAGTTTACCAACCACGGGACAGGGAGGTGGCTACACCTTC. This sequence encodes CASSLPTTGQGGGYTF.

The chain uses TRBV7-2 and TRBJ2-5; D not resolved. Near its end, the DNA agrees better with TRBJ2-7, so the J call may be wrong. This CDR3 is built from 11 residues. Germline CDR1 and CDR2: SGHTA and FQGNSA. CDR3 nucleotides: TGTGCCAGCAGCCCCTACTACGAGCAGTACTTC. This gives the protein CASSPYYEQYF.

The J gene is TRBJ2-5, the V gene TRBV11-2; D possibly corresponds to TRBD2 (6 bases). Germline-derived CDR1 and CDR2 are SGHAT and FQNNGV. The CDR3 contains 16 residues. The V end lost 1 base, the J end lost 5 bases, and 17 bases lay between the germline ends. CDR3 DNA sequence: TGTGCCAGCAGCTTAGTTGGGGGGACCGCGCGGGAGACCCAGTACTTC. Encoded protein: CASSLVGGTARETQYF.

The J gene is TRBJ2-7, the V gene TRBV10-3; D might be TRBD1 (6 bases). Germline CDR1 and CDR2: ENHRY and SYGVKD. Trimming cost V 10 bases and J 2 bases, with 18 bases left between them. CDR3 length: 14 residues. This CDR3 is CATRGSGEPYEQYF. In DNA, the CDR3 is TGTGCCACCAGAGGTTCAGGGGAACCCTACGAGCAGTACTTC.

In regard to this clone: The junction shows a germline mismatch at one end, possibly a read error. The chain uses TRBV6-1 and TRBJ2-6; TRBD1 matches at 7 bases. Germline V gives CDR1 MNHNS, CDR2 SASEGT. The CDR3 length is 15 residues. The chain's CDR3 is CAGSAQGLWANVLTF. The CDR3 DNA is TGTGCCGGCAGTGCACAGGGGCTCTGGGCCAACGTCCTGACTTTC.

The chain recombines TRBV6-1 with TRBJ1-6; a weak D match, TRBD1 (5 bases). This CDR3 spans 13 amino acids. The V end was cut by 8 bases, the J end by 5 bases, with 10 bases between. CDR1 and CDR2 from the germline V gene are MNHNS and SASEGT. CDR3 in amino acids: CASGMTDNSPLHF. As DNA, the CDR3 is TGTGCCAGCGGCATGACAGATAATTCACCCCTCCACTTT.

The sample holds a few counts of this clone. The chain combines TRBV7-9 with TRBJ2-1; 11 bases line up with TRBD1. The germline V gene encodes CDR1 SEHNR and CDR2 FQNEAQ (reference sequence). The J segment lost 4 bases and the V segment lost 5 bases, leaving 4 bases of the junction unmatched. The CDR3 runs to 15 residues. The chain's CDR3 is CASSQGTGGYNEQFF. CDR3 bases: TGTGCCAGCAGCCAGGGGACAGGGGGGTACAATGAGCAGTTCTTC.

This clone was seen only once. This chain uses TRBV30 with TRBJ1-1; TRBD1 is a possible D gene (5 bases). Germline CDR1 is GTSNPN and CDR2 is SVGIG (reference sequence). V was trimmed by 3 bases and J by 2 bases, leaving 13 bases between them. CDR3 size: 14 residues. In DNA, the CDR3 is TGTGCCTGGAGAGGGGACTCCCCCAACACTGAAGCTTTCTTT. Translating gives CAWRGDSPNTEAFF.

In this sample, this clone turned up once. J is TRBJ1-2 and V is TRBV5-4, with a possible D match to TRBD1 (6 bases). CDR3 length equals 13 residues. Trimming shortened V by 4 bases and J by 4 bases, and 11 bases separated the two germline ends. The germline V gene has CDR1 SGHNT and CDR2 YYREEE (reference sequence). The CDR3 nucleotides read TGTGCCAGCAGCCTTGGACAGAGCTATGGCTACACCTTC. It is translated as CASSLGQSYGYTF.

V and J are TRBV7-9 and TRBJ1-2, with a possible D match to TRBD1 (6 bases). Germline CDR1 reads SEHNR; CDR2 reads FQNEAQ (reference sequence). This CDR3 is 13 amino acids long. V lost 3 bases and J lost 6, with 11 bases in between. The CDR3 region has the DNA TGTGCCAGCAGCTTCGGACAGCTGAATGGCTACACCTTC. This codes for CASSFGQLNGYTF.

The rearrangement joins TRBV30 to TRBJ1-2; D might be TRBD1 (5 bases). V was cut by 1 base and J by 5 bases, with 14 bases left in between. This CDR3 has 14 residues. CDR1 and CDR2 (germline): GTSNPN, SVGIG (reference sequence). In DNA, the CDR3 is TGTGCCTGGAGTGCCCTCGACAGCAATTATGGCTACACCTTC. It codes for CAWSALDSNYGYTF.

This clone was seen only once. The gene calls are TRBV30 and TRBJ2-7; 7 bases map to TRBD1. The germline CDR1 and CDR2 sequences are GTSNPN and SVGIG (reference sequence). The CDR3 is 14 amino acids. V gave up 4 bases and J gave up 3 bases; unmatched junction bases: 9. In nucleotides, the CDR3 is TGTGCCTGGACCCCCCGGGACAGAGTCTACGAGCAGTACTTC. Translated: CAWTPRDRVYEQYF.

The rearrangement uses TRBV30 and TRBJ1-4, with unresolved D. CDR3 length: 12 amino acids. The ends were cut back, 2 bases at V and 6 bases at J, with 7 bases in the middle. Germline values: CDR1 GTSNPN, CDR2 SVGIG (reference sequence). The CDR3 reads CAWSSSDEKLFF. For the CDR3, the DNA is TGTGCCTGGAGTTCTTCTGATGAAAAACTGTTTTTT.

The chain joins TRBV4-1 to TRBJ2-7, with 8 bases identical to TRBD1. With 4 bases clipped from V and 6 bases from J, the junction kept 11 bases outside the gene matches. This CDR3 region has 15 residues. Germline V gives CDR1 MGHRA, CDR2 YSYEKL. The CDR3 spells CASSPRTGIRGEQYF. The CDR3 bases are TGCGCCAGCAGCCCTCGGACAGGGATAAGGGGCGAGCAGTACTTC.

CDR3: CASRATVGYEQYF. CDR3 bases: TGTGCCAGCAGGGCGACAGTTGGCTACGAGCAGTACTTC. The chain uses TRBV25-1 and TRBJ2-5; maybe TRBD1 (5 bases). The last part of the DNA fits TRBJ2-7 better; the J call may be wrong. The CDR3 loop spans 13 amino acids. Looked up from germline, CDR1 is MGHDK and CDR2 is SYGVNS.

This clone was seen a handful of times. This sequence joins TRBV29-1 and TRBJ2-7, with D unclear. The V end lost 6 bases, the J end lost 6 bases, and 15 bases lay between the germline ends. The CDR3 is 12 residues long. Per the germline V gene, CDR1 is SQVTM and CDR2 is ANQGSEA. DNA for the CDR3: TGCAGCGTCTCCGGCCCGGGTTCCGAGCAGTACTTC. It yields the protein CSVSGPGSEQYF.

The chain employs TRBV18 and TRBJ1-3; 9 positions match TRBD1. The CDR3 covers 19 residues. Germline V gives CDR1 KGHSH, CDR2 LQKENI. Trimming cost V 3 bases and J 0 bases; bases outside gene matches: 12. The CDR3 DNA sequence: TGTGCCAGCTCACCGGCCGGGACAGGGCACCCAAACTCTGGAAACACCATATATTTT. This gives the protein CASSPAGTGHPNSGNTIYF.

This chain joins TRBV2 and TRBJ1-1; possible D gene TRBD1, 6 bases. Germline V gene sequence: CDR1 SNHLY, CDR2 FYNNEI. V was trimmed by 5 bases and J by 5 bases, leaving 9 bases between them. This CDR3 region has 12 residues. CDR3 DNA sequence: TGTGCCAGCAGTCTACAGGGAACTGAAGCTTTCTTT. This codes for CASSLQGTEAFF.

This clone was observed a handful of times. The chain employs TRBV11-1 and TRBJ2-1, with 7 bases matching TRBD1. Germline V CDR1 and CDR2: SGHAT, FQDESV (reference sequence). V trimming: 2 bases; J trimming: 7 bases; junction bases outside the gene matches: 20. The CDR3 extends over 19 amino acids. The CDR3 bases are TGTGCCAGCAGCTTACTGTCTTGGCCCCCGGGACAGTGGGGGAATGAGCAGTTCTTC. Its translation: CASSLLSWPPGQWGNEQFF.

This chain links TRBV5-1 with TRBJ1-2; 9 bases are shared with TRBD1. Germline assignment: CDR1 SGHRS and CDR2 YFSETQ. V dropped 4 bases and J dropped 7; count of bases not matched to a gene: 5. The CDR3 contains 13 residues. The CDR3 spells CASSVRGQGGYTF. The DNA for the CDR3 is TGCGCCAGCAGCGTTCGGGGACAGGGTGGCTACACCTTC.